The clone carrying this T cell receptor beta chain was recorded only once. Its antigen is unidentified. These data belong to a study of cytomegalovirus exposure and HLA in healthy donors. Study-wide context: Inside one of the first data releases sat around 77 million unique TCRs taken from HLA-typed donors. Study-wide results and limits: TCR beta chains numbering about 160 were designated cytomegalovirus-associated. The only immune exposure information that was available was CMV serostatus. It was reported that the classifier diagnosed cytomegalovirus status with high specificity and sensitivity in both the original and validation cohorts.

The CDR3 has 18 residues. Germline assignment: CDR1 MGHRA and CDR2 YSYEKL. The J segment lost 0 bases and the V segment lost 1 base, leaving 8 bases of the junction unmatched. Both 60 Vbeta primers and 13 Jbeta primers went into the PCR. Data came from immunoSEQ multiplex PCR; TCRdb stores just in-frame clones and leaves some out. The sample lists just under 70,000 clones, over 75% seen once, with roughly 6.8% in the top ten. This clonotype was sampled from a human donor in good health. The V gene is TRBV4-1, the J gene TRBJ1-4; TRBD1 matches at 7 bases. The sequencing sample was made of PBMCs. The CDR3, as DNA: TGCGCCAGCAGCCAAGGTCGGGGGACAGCTACAACTAATGAAAAACTGTTTTTT. Amino acid sequence: CASSQGRGTATTNEKLFF.